These T cell receptor beta chains were read from a single sample in a study of early T cells in non-severe SARS-CoV-2 infection. TCRdb re-called the 5' RACE reads through MiXCR, storing one row per CDR3 protein. The repertoire holds 84,000 or so distinct CDR3 sequences, with 11% to 15% as singletons. Source material: whole blood. The receptors derive from an adult who was a healthcare worker with PCR-confirmed SARS-CoV-2 infection or an uninfected control (not recorded which). CDR3s include the opening cysteine and the closing phenylalanine or tryptophan. The order of the fields is V gene, CDR3 length, D gene, J gene, clone size, CDR3 DNA, CDR3 protein. The D gene is left open where the match is weak. Clone size appears in some rows only: once, few, many, or a class for an expanded clone.

V gene: TRBV12-3/TRBV12-4; CDR3 length: 13; D gene: NA; J gene: TRBJ2-7; clone size: once; CDR3 DNA: TGTGCCAGCAGTTTAAGGGGAGGCTACGAGCAGTACTTC; CDR3 protein: CASSLRGGYEQYF
V gene: TRBV4-2; CDR3 length: 12; D gene: NA; J gene: TRBJ2-5; clone size: few; CDR3 DNA: TGTGCCAGCAGCCAAGCCCAAGAGACCCAGTACTTC; CDR3 protein: CASSQAQETQYF
V gene: TRBV7-9; CDR3 length: 15; D gene: TRBD1; J gene: TRBJ2-7; clone size: NA; CDR3 DNA: TGTGCCAGCAGCCCAGCCGGGACAGGGGGTAATCAGCAGTACTTC; CDR3 protein: CASSPAGTGGNQQYF
V gene: TRBV14; CDR3 length: 12; D gene: NA; J gene: TRBJ2-7; clone size: NA; CDR3 DNA: TGTGCCAGCAGCCAAGTAGGCTACGAGCAGTACTTC; CDR3 protein: CASSQVGYEQYF
V gene: TRBV7-3; CDR3 length: 16; D gene: NA; J gene: TRBJ2-2; clone size: few; CDR3 DNA: TGTGCCAGCAGCCCCGCCCCCACAAGCTCCGCCGGGGAGCTGTTTTTT; CDR3 protein: CASSPAPTSSAGELFF
V gene: TRBV28; CDR3 length: 14; D gene: NA; J gene: TRBJ1-4; clone size: few; CDR3 DNA: TGTGCCAGCAGCCTACAGGAGGTTAATGAAAAACTGTTTTTT; CDR3 protein: CASSLQEVNEKLFF
V gene: TRBV29-1; CDR3 length: 14; D gene: TRBD2; J gene: TRBJ2-1; clone size: NA; CDR3 DNA: TGCAGCGTTTATGGACTAGCGGGTTCCAATGAGCAGTTCTTC; CDR3 protein: CSVYGLAGSNEQFF
V gene: TRBV28; CDR3 length: 12; D gene: NA; J gene: TRBJ2-7; clone size: many; CDR3 DNA: TGTGCCAGCGCGGCCGAGCTCTACGAGCAGTACTTC; CDR3 protein: CASAAELYEQYF
V gene: TRBV7-2; CDR3 length: 14; D gene: TRBD1; J gene: TRBJ2-5; clone size: few; CDR3 DNA: TGTGCCAGCAGCATGACAGGGGGTCGCGAGACCCAGTACTTC; CDR3 protein: CASSMTGGRETQYF
V gene: TRBV29-1; CDR3 length: 15; D gene: TRBD2; J gene: TRBJ2-1; clone size: many; CDR3 DNA: TGCAGCGTAAGAACCGGGACTAGCATAGGGAATGAGCAGTTCTTC; CDR3 protein: CSVRTGTSIGNEQFF
V gene: TRBV14; CDR3 length: 14; D gene: NA; J gene: TRBJ1-1; clone size: NA; CDR3 DNA: TGTGCCAGCAGCCAAGTTGGGGGAGGCACTGAAGCTTTCTTT; CDR3 protein: CASSQVGGGTEAFF
V gene: TRBV29-1; CDR3 length: 14; D gene: NA; J gene: TRBJ1-2; clone size: many; CDR3 DNA: TGCAGCGTTGGGGAACAGGGAGGAAGCTATGGCTACACCTTC; CDR3 protein: CSVGEQGGSYGYTF
V gene: TRBV7-9; CDR3 length: 16; D gene: NA; J gene: TRBJ2-4; clone size: many; CDR3 DNA: TGTGCCAGCAGCTTAAAAGGGGAACTTGTCAAAAACATTCAGTACTTC; CDR3 protein: CASSLKGELVKNIQYF
V gene: TRBV18; CDR3 length: 14; D gene: NA; J gene: TRBJ1-6; clone size: NA; CDR3 DNA: TGTGCCAGCTCACCGGGGGGTAACAATTCACCCCTCCACTTT; CDR3 protein: CASSPGGNNSPLHF
V gene: TRBV11-2; CDR3 length: 15; D gene: NA; J gene: TRBJ1-6; clone size: NA; CDR3 DNA: TGTGCCAGCAGCTTCACCACCGTATACGGTTCACCCCTCCACTTT; CDR3 protein: CASSFTTVYGSPLHF
V gene: TRBV11-2; CDR3 length: 14; D gene: NA; J gene: TRBJ1-1; clone size: few; CDR3 DNA: TGTGCCAGCAGCTTACTCGCCGTGAACACTGAAGCTTTCTTT; CDR3 protein: CASSLLAVNTEAFF
V gene: TRBV18; CDR3 length: 13; D gene: NA; J gene: TRBJ2-5; clone size: NA; CDR3 DNA: TGTGCCAGCTCACGAAGGCGGGAAGAGACCCAGTACTTC; CDR3 protein: CASSRRREETQYF
V gene: TRBV12-2; CDR3 length: 16; D gene: NA; J gene: TRBJ2-5; clone size: NA; CDR3 DNA: TGTGCAAGTCGCTCATCTCACAGGGCGCCGGGAGAGACCCAGTACTTC; CDR3 protein: CASRSSHRAPGETQYF
V gene: TRBV20-1; CDR3 length: 12; D gene: NA; J gene: TRBJ2-7; clone size: few; CDR3 DNA: TGCAGTGCTAGTGCTGCAGAGTACGAGCAGTACTTC; CDR3 protein: CSASAAEYEQYF
V gene: TRBV5-1; CDR3 length: 16; D gene: TRBD2; J gene: TRBJ2-1; clone size: few; CDR3 DNA: TGCGCCAGCAGCTTGGCCCCTAGCGGGGGGGCCCTTGAGCAGTTCTTC; CDR3 protein: CASSLAPSGGALEQFF
V gene: TRBV12-3/TRBV12-4; CDR3 length: 13; D gene: NA; J gene: TRBJ2-2; clone size: NA; CDR3 DNA: TGTGCCAGCAGCCGACAGCTTACCGGGGAGCTGTTTTTT; CDR3 protein: CASSRQLTGELFF
V gene: TRBV7-9; CDR3 length: 13; D gene: NA; J gene: TRBJ2-5; clone size: many; CDR3 DNA: TGTGCCAGCAGCTTAGGGTCTCAAGAGACCCAGTACTTC; CDR3 protein: CASSLGSQETQYF
V gene: TRBV12-3/TRBV12-4; CDR3 length: 15; D gene: TRBD2; J gene: TRBJ2-1; clone size: few; CDR3 DNA: TGTGCCAGCAGCCCAACTAGCGGGGGGGCCGGTGAGCAGTTCTTC; CDR3 protein: CASSPTSGGAGEQFF
V gene: TRBV20-1; CDR3 length: 12; D gene: NA; J gene: TRBJ1-5; clone size: NA; CDR3 DNA: TGCAGTGCTAGGGACAGCAATCAGCCCCAGCATTTT; CDR3 protein: CSARDSNQPQHF
V gene: TRBV28; CDR3 length: 15; D gene: TRBD1; J gene: TRBJ1-6; clone size: many; CDR3 DNA: TGTGCCAGCAGTGACTCGACAGGGGGGAATTCACCCCTCCACTTT; CDR3 protein: CASSDSTGGNSPLHF
V gene: TRBV20-1; CDR3 length: 15; D gene: NA; J gene: TRBJ2-3; clone size: NA; CDR3 DNA: TGCAGTGCTAGAGCCTCAGAGGGCCTCACAGATACGCAGTATTTT; CDR3 protein: CSARASEGLTDTQYF
V gene: TRBV28; CDR3 length: 16; D gene: TRBD2; J gene: TRBJ2-3; clone size: once; CDR3 DNA: TGTGCCAGCAGTTTATGGACTAGCGGGGGCTCAGATACGCAGTATTTT; CDR3 protein: CASSLWTSGGSDTQYF
V gene: TRBV12-3/TRBV12-4; CDR3 length: 15; D gene: NA; J gene: TRBJ1-1; clone size: NA; CDR3 DNA: TGTGCCAGCAGCCCCCTGGTAGGGGGGGATACTGAAGCTTTCTTT; CDR3 protein: CASSPLVGGDTEAFF
V gene: TRBV29-1; CDR3 length: 12; D gene: NA; J gene: TRBJ2-7; clone size: many; CDR3 DNA: TGCAGCGTTGAAGAGGACAGTAGGGAGCAGTACTTC; CDR3 protein: CSVEEDSREQYF
V gene: TRBV6-6; CDR3 length: 14; D gene: TRBD1; J gene: TRBJ2-3; clone size: NA; CDR3 DNA: TGTGCCAGCAGTCAAAGACAGGGGAGGGATACGCAGTATTTT; CDR3 protein: CASSQRQGRDTQYF
V gene: TRBV11-2; CDR3 length: 16; D gene: NA; J gene: TRBJ1-3; clone size: many; CDR3 DNA: TGTGCCAGCAGCCTCCAGGGGAAGGGCTCTGGAAACACCATATATTTT; CDR3 protein: CASSLQGKGSGNTIYF
V gene: TRBV7-2; CDR3 length: 15; D gene: TRBD2; J gene: TRBJ2-5; clone size: NA; CDR3 DNA: TGTGCCAGCAGCGGCATAGCGGGGGGGCGAGAGACCCAGTACTTC; CDR3 protein: CASSGIAGGRETQYF
V gene: TRBV11-1; CDR3 length: 15; D gene: TRBD2; J gene: TRBJ2-5; clone size: many; CDR3 DNA: TGTGCCAGCAGCTCTCTACTTAGCGGGGATGAGACCCAGTACTTC; CDR3 protein: CASSSLLSGDETQYF
V gene: TRBV6-1; CDR3 length: 13; D gene: TRBD1; J gene: TRBJ2-4; clone size: NA; CDR3 DNA: TGTGCCAGCAGTGTGGGACAGGCCGGCATTCAGTACTTC; CDR3 protein: CASSVGQAGIQYF
V gene: TRBV7-8; CDR3 length: 17; D gene: TRBD1; J gene: TRBJ2-1; clone size: few; CDR3 DNA: TGTGCCAGCAGCTCAGACACCTTAGGACAGGGGCGGGATGAGCAGTTCTTC; CDR3 protein: CASSSDTLGQGRDEQFF
V gene: TRBV6-6; CDR3 length: 15; D gene: NA; J gene: TRBJ2-7; clone size: NA; CDR3 DNA: TGTGCCAGCAGTTACGCGGCAGGGGGGCGCTACGAGCAGTACTTC; CDR3 protein: CASSYAAGGRYEQYF
V gene: TRBV10-3; CDR3 length: 15; D gene: TRBD1; J gene: TRBJ2-7; clone size: few; CDR3 DNA: TGTGCCACATCCGTCACAGGGGGCGTCGGGTACGAGCAGTACTTC; CDR3 protein: CATSVTGGVGYEQYF
V gene: TRBV6-6; CDR3 length: 15; D gene: NA; J gene: TRBJ1-4; clone size: few; CDR3 DNA: TGTGCCAGCAGTACCTTGACGGCCCTCAATGAAAAACTGTTTTTT; CDR3 protein: CASSTLTALNEKLFF
V gene: TRBV29-1; CDR3 length: 11; D gene: NA; J gene: TRBJ2-5; clone size: few; CDR3 DNA: TGCAGCGTTAAGGGCTGGGAGACCCAGTACTTC; CDR3 protein: CSVKGWETQYF
V gene: TRBV3-1; CDR3 length: 15; D gene: NA; J gene: TRBJ2-1; clone size: NA; CDR3 DNA: TGTGCCAGCAGCCAAGGGAGCGGACGTTACAATGAGCAGTTCTTC; CDR3 protein: CASSQGSGRYNEQFF
V gene: TRBV4-3; CDR3 length: 13; D gene: NA; J gene: TRBJ2-1; clone size: NA; CDR3 DNA: TGCGCCAGCAGCCAAGCCCGGGGCAATGAGCAGTTCTTC; CDR3 protein: CASSQARGNEQFF
V gene: TRBV18; CDR3 length: 15; D gene: NA; J gene: TRBJ1-1; clone size: NA; CDR3 DNA: TGTGCCAGCTCACCAGGGAAGGGTTTCGACACTGAAGCTTTCTTT; CDR3 protein: CASSPGKGFDTEAFF